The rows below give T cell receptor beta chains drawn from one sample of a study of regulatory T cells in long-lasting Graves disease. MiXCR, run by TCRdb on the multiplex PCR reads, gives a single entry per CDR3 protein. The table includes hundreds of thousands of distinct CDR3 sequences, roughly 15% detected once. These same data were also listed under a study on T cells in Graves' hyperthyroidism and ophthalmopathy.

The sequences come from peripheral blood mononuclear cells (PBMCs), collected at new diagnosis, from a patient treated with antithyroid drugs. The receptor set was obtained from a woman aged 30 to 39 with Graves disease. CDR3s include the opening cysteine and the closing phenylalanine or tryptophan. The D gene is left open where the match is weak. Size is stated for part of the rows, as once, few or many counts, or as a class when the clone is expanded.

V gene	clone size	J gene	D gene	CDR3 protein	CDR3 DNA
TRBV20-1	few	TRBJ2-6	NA	CSARDMSSGANVLTF	TGCAGTGCTAGAGATATGAGCTCTGGGGCCAACGTCCTGACTTTC
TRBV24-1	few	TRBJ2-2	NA	CATSWQGRDTGELFF	TGTGCCACCAGTTGGCAGGGAAGAGACACCGGGGAGCTGTTTTTT
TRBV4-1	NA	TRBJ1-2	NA	CASSQPTNYGYTF	TGCGCCAGCAGCCAACCCACTAACTATGGCTACACCTTC
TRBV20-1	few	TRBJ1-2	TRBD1	CSANRDSSNYGYTF	TGCAGTGCCAACCGGGACAGCTCTAACTATGGCTACACCTTC
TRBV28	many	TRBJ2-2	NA	CASSSNGRKVTGELFF	TGTGCCAGCAGTTCTAACGGGAGAAAAGTCACCGGGGAGCTGTTTTTT
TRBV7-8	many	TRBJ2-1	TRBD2	CASSLPGLGDNEQFF	TGTGCCAGCAGCCTCCCCGGACTAGGTGACAATGAGCAGTTCTTC
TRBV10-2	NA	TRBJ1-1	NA	CASSEEDRPNTEAFF	TGCGCCAGCAGTGAGGAGGACAGACCGAACACTGAAGCTTTCTTT
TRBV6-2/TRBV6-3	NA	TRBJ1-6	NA	CASSTSPGSPLHF	TGTGCCAGCTCTACGTCCCCCGGGTCACCCCTCCACTTT
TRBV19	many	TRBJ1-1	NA	CASSIGPRTNTEAFF	TGTGCCAGTAGTATAGGGCCCAGAACCAACACTGAAGCTTTCTTT
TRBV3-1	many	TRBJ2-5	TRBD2	CASSQGSGGTRTQYF	TGTGCCAGCAGCCAAGGTAGCGGGGGGACGAGGACCCAGTACTTC
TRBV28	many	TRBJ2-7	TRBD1	CASSLQPGQGAKYEQYF	TGTGCCAGCAGCCTACAACCCGGACAGGGGGCGAAGTACGAGCAGTACTTC
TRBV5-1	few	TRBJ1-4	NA	CASRRWTDEKLFF	TGCGCCAGCAGACGCTGGACCGACGAAAAACTGTTTTTT
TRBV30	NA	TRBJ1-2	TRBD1	CAWRGRGGNYTYGYTF	TGTGCCTGGAGGGGGAGAGGGGGCAACTACACCTATGGCTACACCTTC
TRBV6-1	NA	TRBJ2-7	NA	CASSTLLTLSGDYEQYF	TGTGCCAGCAGCACTCTCCTGACTCTCTCCGGGGACTACGAGCAGTACTTC
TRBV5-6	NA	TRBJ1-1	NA	CASYRDLGTEAFF	TGTGCCAGCTACAGGGATTTAGGCACTGAAGCTTTCTTT
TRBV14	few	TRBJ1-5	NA	CASSRKDRDQPQHF	TGTGCCAGCAGCCGGAAAGACCGCGATCAGCCCCAGCATTTT
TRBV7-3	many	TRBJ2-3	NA	CASSLRDDRTDTQYF	TGTGCCAGCAGCCTCCGGGACGATCGCACAGATACGCAGTATTTT
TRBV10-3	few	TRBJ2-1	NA	CAISEYDNEQFF	TGTGCCATCAGTGAGTATGACAATGAGCAGTTCTTC
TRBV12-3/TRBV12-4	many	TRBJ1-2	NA	CASSRSGTQDGYTF	TGTGCCAGCAGTCGATCCGGGACGCAGGATGGCTACACCTTC
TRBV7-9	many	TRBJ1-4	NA	CASSPDSEKLFF	TGTGCCAGCAGCCCCGACAGTGAAAAACTGTTTTTT
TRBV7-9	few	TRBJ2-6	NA	CASSLGSGNSGANVLTF	TGTGCCAGCAGCTTAGGGAGTGGCAACTCTGGGGCCAACGTCCTGACTTTC
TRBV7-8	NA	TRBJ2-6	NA	CAITLTGANVLTF	TGTGCCATTACACTGACTGGGGCCAACGTCCTGACTTTC
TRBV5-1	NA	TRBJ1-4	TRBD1	CASSPPEGAGGEKLFF	TGCGCCAGCAGCCCCCCGGAGGGGGCTGGGGGTGAAAAACTGTTTTTT
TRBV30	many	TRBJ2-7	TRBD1	CAWSPGGTGDYEQYF	TGTGCCTGGAGCCCGGGAGGGACAGGGGACTACGAGCAGTACTTC
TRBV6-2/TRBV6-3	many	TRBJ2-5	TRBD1	CASRDRGSGFQETQYF	TGTGCCAGCAGGGACAGGGGTAGCGGCTTCCAAGAGACCCAGTACTTC
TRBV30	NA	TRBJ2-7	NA	CAWSVNPSEQYF	TGTGCCTGGAGTGTAAATCCTAGCGAGCAGTACTTC
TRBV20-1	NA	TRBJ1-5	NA	CSARWGSSNQPQHF	TGCAGTGCCAGATGGGGTTCGAGCAATCAGCCCCAGCATTTT
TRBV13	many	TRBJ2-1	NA	CASSLYSTNEQFF	TGTGCCAGCAGCTTATATTCCACCAATGAGCAGTTCTTC
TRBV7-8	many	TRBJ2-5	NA	CASSLVQPWETQYF	TGTGCCAGCAGCTTGGTACAGCCGTGGGAGACCCAGTACTTC
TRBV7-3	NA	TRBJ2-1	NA	CASSLRTRATYNEQFF	TGTGCCAGCAGCTTAAGGACCCGGGCAACCTACAATGAGCAGTTCTTC
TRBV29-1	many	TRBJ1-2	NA	CSVFPDYGYTF	TGCAGCGTTTTCCCCGACTATGGCTACACCTTC
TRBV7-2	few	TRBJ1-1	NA	CASSSIQGTEAFF	TGTGCCAGCAGCTCCATACAGGGCACTGAAGCTTTCTTT
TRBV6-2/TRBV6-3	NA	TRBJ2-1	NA	CASSEQDRTGRNEQFF	TGTGCCAGCAGTGAACAGGACCGGACTGGACGCAATGAGCAGTTCTTC
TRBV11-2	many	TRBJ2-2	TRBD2	CASFAGGVIAGELFF	TGTGCCAGCTTTGCGGGAGGAGTTATAGCCGGGGAGCTGTTTTTT
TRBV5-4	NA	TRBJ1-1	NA	CASSPESFRVTEAFF	TGTGCCAGCAGCCCCGAATCCTTCAGGGTAACTGAAGCTTTCTTT
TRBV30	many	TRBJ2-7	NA	CAWSVLVQGGEQYF	TGTGCCTGGAGTGTACTAGTCCAGGGCGGCGAGCAGTACTTC
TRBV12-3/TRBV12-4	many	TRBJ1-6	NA	CASRRTAESPLHF	TGTGCCAGCAGACGGACAGCGGAATCACCCCTCCACTTT
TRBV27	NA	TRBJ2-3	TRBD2	CASSTKLAGSTDTQYF	TGTGCCAGCAGTACCAAACTAGCGGGTAGCACAGATACGCAGTATTTT
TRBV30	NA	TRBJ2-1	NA	CAWSVDFGTSGRNEQFF	TGTGCCTGGAGTGTTGATTTCGGGACCTCCGGCAGGAATGAGCAGTTCTTC
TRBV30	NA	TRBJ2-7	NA	CAWSQGSEQYF	TGTGCCTGGTCGCAGGGTAGCGAGCAGTACTTC
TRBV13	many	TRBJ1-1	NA	CASSERTVNTEAFF	TGTGCCAGCAGCGAACGGACAGTGAACACTGAAGCTTTCTTT
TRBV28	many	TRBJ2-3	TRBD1	CASRYSGTGDTDTQYF	TGTGCCAGCAGGTACTCCGGGACAGGCGACACAGATACGCAGTATTTT
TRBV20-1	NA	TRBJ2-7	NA	CSARDRVYEQYF	TGCAGTGCTAGAGACAGGGTTTACGAGCAGTACTTC
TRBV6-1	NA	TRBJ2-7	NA	CASRTPPGTTYF	TGTGCCAGCAGGACCCCACCCGGGACCACGTACTTC
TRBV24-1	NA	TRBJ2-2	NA	CATFDWNTGELFF	TGTGCCACCTTCGACTGGAACACCGGGGAGCTGTTTTTT
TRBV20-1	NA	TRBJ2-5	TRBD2	CSARESSGIKTQYF	TGCAGTGCTAGAGAGTCGAGCGGGATAAAGACCCAGTACTTC
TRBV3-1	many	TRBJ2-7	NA	CASSQDYGIFYEQYF	TGTGCCAGCAGCCAAGATTACGGGATCTTCTACGAGCAGTACTTC
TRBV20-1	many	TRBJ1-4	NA	CSAQTSTTTNEKLFF	TGCAGTGCTCAAACCTCCACGACAACTAATGAAAAACTGTTTTTT
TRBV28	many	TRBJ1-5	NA	CASSLILRGPQHF	TGTGCCAGCAGTTTAATCCTCCGGGGGCCCCAGCATTTT
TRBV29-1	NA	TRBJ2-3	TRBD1	CSGTGTGPTDTQYF	TGCTCCGGCACCGGGACAGGGCCGACAGATACGCAGTATTTT
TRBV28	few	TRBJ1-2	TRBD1	CASSIPGTGSGGYTF	TGTGCCAGCAGTATCCCCGGGACAGGGTCGGGCGGCTACACCTTC
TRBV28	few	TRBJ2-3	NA	CASAGEGRDTQYF	TGTGCCAGCGCAGGGGAGGGGAGAGATACGCAGTATTTT
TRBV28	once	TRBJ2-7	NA	CASSITVYEQYF	TGTGCCAGCAGTATAACAGTCTACGAGCAGTACTTC